This T cell receptor beta chain was identified in a study of cytomegalovirus exposure and HLA in healthy donors (dated by TCRdb to about 2017). Regarding the research as a whole: According to an earlier analysis of several hundred of the donors, about 179 million T cells yielded 100 million or so unique TCR beta sequences and approximately 300 Gb of sequence data. An early release that covered roughly 600 HLA-typed donors contained approximately 300 gigabases of sequencing data and 65 million to 100 million unique TCR sequences. Several DR-DQ haplotypes were handled as single units for association and clustering because linkage in the cohort was strong. All discovery cohort repertoires had been generated using a single sequencing platform. The genetic ancestry cluster associated with self-reported Caucasian donors included 81% of the roughly 410 genotyped donors. A later analysis re-examined previously published TCR beta repertoires from roughly 650 donors and added high-resolution HLA genotyping to investigate patterns of TCR occurrence. To predict cytomegalovirus infection status, the study combined high-throughput TCR immunosequencing, statistical association of individual TCRs with disease status, and machine learning. A separate validation cohort of 90 to 150 different subjects was used in addition to the approximately 700-subject first cohort. The aim of the study was to test whether cataloging public T cell receptors could identify signatures of past pathogen exposure. HLA typing included class I and class II loci at four-digit resolution. The later analysis used no new phenotypic data to find candidate immune exposures, relying instead on TCR beta sequences and their occurrence across donors. Typing coverage differed by locus: A, B, C, DRB1 and DQB1 were typed in roughly 620-630 donors, DQA1 in 522, DPA1 in some 570, and DPB1 in 472. Donor age, sex, ethnicity and CMV serostatus were compiled alongside the repertoire data. A later genetic analysis took genome-wide SNP genotypes for about 65% of the roughly 670 donors and used that subset as a discovery cohort. The T cell repertoires of around 670 subjects were profiled by immunosequencing and related to cytomegalovirus serostatus. An earlier analysis of 587 of the donors used high-throughput TCR beta sequencing to judge whether each TCR beta V gene segment behaved as functional or pseudogenic. Among about 400 genotyped donors of the cohort, an average of approximately 220,000 unique TCR beta nucleotide sequences was sequenced per donor, of which 15% to 20% were non-productive.

The research as a whole found: The cohort was sequenced for TCR beta chains only, and without alpha or paired-chain data the features that could be detected were limited. An association between a missense DCLRE1C variant and V-gene and J-gene trimming of TCR beta chains was found in a later genetic analysis and replicated in an independent cohort. A further reported finding was that TCR beta sequences accurately predicted the HLA-A and HLA-B alleles for most subjects in the first cohort. Because counts were too low, about 15 rarely observed V segments, including chromosome 9 orphons, were left out of the earlier analysis of some 640 of the donors. In a later analysis, HLA-associated TCR beta chains were found to be more clonally expanded and to have lower generation probabilities than equally common non-associated chains. Roughly uniform sequencing depth across donors was assumed in presence/absence analyses, although this assumption may not hold. Specific HLA alleles were associated with 15,000 to 20,000 TCR beta sequences at a false discovery rate of 0.05 in a later analysis. It was suggested by the authors that the approach could potentially be generalized to other disease states and immunological phenotypes. According to a later analysis, most CMV-associated TCR beta chains appeared to be HLA-restricted, and the HLA associations seemed to be driven largely by CMV exposure. A group of highly shared sequence variants was considered likely to be a technical artifact of the sequencing pipeline. The classifier was reported to diagnose cytomegalovirus status with high specificity and sensitivity in both the original cohort and the validation cohort. The study gave a list of under 200 TCR beta chains associated with cytomegalovirus. Compared with the roughly 700-donor mean, donors in an Asian-associated ancestry cluster had fewer N-insertions in productive TCRs, according to a later genetic analysis. In an earlier analysis of some 640 of the donors, most TCR beta V segments were observed in productive rearrangements about 87% or about 30% of the time, broadly matching IMGT annotations. Because the 87-base-pair reads could not distinguish some IMGT-functional V segments, including TRBV6-2 and TRBV6-3, those segments were excluded. Assigning TCR associations to individual alleles was difficult when HLA alleles, especially DR and DQ, strongly co-occurred. A later analysis reported that several top co-occurrence clusters appeared linked to parvovirus B19, influenza, CMV and Epstein-Barr virus. Correlated functional status among segregating V segments might reflect linkage disequilibrium, but an unknown experimental factor could not be ruled out. Immune exposure information for the cohort was limited to CMV serostatus. Because HLA typing was missing for some donors at each locus, association tests included only the typed subset. A few of the identified cytomegalovirus-associated TCR beta chains were confirmed in vitro to be specific for cytomegalovirus antigens. According to a later analysis, TCR association rates differed among HLA loci, with DRB1 alleles showing the most associated TCRs and HLA-C alleles showing the fewest. Most TCR sequences were seen in very few donors, while some public TCRs were found in many individuals.

The cohort consisted of hundreds of healthy bone marrow donors. All cohort members were sampled while nominally healthy, although unrecorded immune exposures were likely present. Of the 690 or so cohort members, 250 to 300 had positive CMV serostatus and approximately 360 had negative CMV serostatus, and CMV serostatus was not recorded for the donor. Each donor provided a peripheral blood sample, and peripheral blood mononuclear cells were used for TCR beta sequencing. The Qiagen DNeasy Blood Extraction Kit was used to extract genomic DNA from the blood cell samples. Library creation used the immunoSEQ multiplex PCR assay. For the multiplex PCR, a mixture combining 60 forward primers for TCR Vbeta segments and 13 reverse primers for TCR Jbeta segments was used. A multiplex PCR assay on genomic DNA amplified the CDR3 region of rearranged TCR beta genes. The Illumina HiSeq System was used to sequence the amplified TCR beta libraries as 87-base-pair reads. Processing in the source paper ran as follows. Across the 640 or so repertoires, a later analysis counted approximately 83 million unique TCR beta chains, 9.5 million to 12 million of which were shared by at least two donors. A nearest-neighbor algorithm error-corrected the raw reads and collapsed the reads into unique sequences, merging closely related sequences to remove PCR and sequencing errors. Alignment of CDR3 sequences to IMGT reference sequences was used to assign V, D and J gene segments. For a sequence to be retained, a match of at least six nucleotides was required to both a V gene segment and a J gene segment. A rearrangement counted as productive if the CDR3 had no stop codons and remained in frame with V and J, and every other rearrangement counted as non-productive. Following IMGT convention, CDR3 was defined as the stretch from the second conserved V-encoded cysteine to the conserved J-encoded phenylalanine. The earlier analysis of about 620 of the donors excluded sequences that lacked an unambiguous match to a single V gene segment. An earlier analysis of under 750 of the donors called V segments functional above 56.7% productive rearrangements and segregating when the between-donor standard deviation exceeded 5%. A statistical classification framework was built to diagnose cytomegalovirus status from the catalog of TCR beta chain sequences. A later analysis assigned V and J genes by comparing TCR nucleotide sequences with IMGT/GENE-DB human TR gene sequences. A later analysis assigned CDR3 sequences and most-parsimonious VDJ recombination scenarios with the TCRdist pipeline. In a later analysis, each TCR beta chain was defined by its CDR3 amino acid sequence together with its V-gene family, and reads lacking a unique V-gene family were excluded. To address suspected cross-contamination and a sequencing artifact, a later analysis removed 550 to 750 highly shared, low-generation-probability nucleotide sequences. In a later analysis, a clonal expansion index was calculated for each public chain from normalized within-repertoire ranks of inferred template counts. In a later analysis, generation probabilities were computed with a VDJ recombination model fitted to out-of-frame rearrangements, and the resulting probabilities were checked against IGoR. Hypergeometric tests were used in a later analysis to score TCR-TCR, TCR-HLA and TCR-CMV co-occurrence, with a repertoire-size bias correction applied to the TCR pairs. False discovery rates were estimated in a later analysis by permuting HLA or CMV assignments 20 times. In a later analysis, co-occurring TCRs were grouped using DBSCAN, and TCRdist sequence similarity was added for clustering within HLA-allele-positive subsets. Repertoires with fewer than 30,000 or more than 120,000 public chains, plus five repertoires with anomalous nucleotide sharing, were excluded from co-occurrence clustering. This is the immuneACCESS table as TCRdb keeps it, with only in-frame sequences that have V and J called. A part of the clones is gone; compared with another copy, unresolved V genes explain less than half, and the rest is unexplained. V and J calls plus clone size are reproduced from that table; the DNA served to infer D and trimming. This sample comprises some 130,000 clones, approximately 60% of them detected only once. Of the sample, under 2% is held by the ten largest clones.

The CDR3 sequence holds 15 residues, the cysteine and phenylalanine included. The only DNA kept is the CDR3, 45 bases in frame from the first base. The germline V gene encodes CDR1 SGHNT and CDR2 YENEEA. V sheds 1 base and J sheds 6 bases, leaving 13 bases between their ends. Note on this clone: It lacks a known antigen. Base qualities are not at hand, and no much larger clone is one base apart.

The sequencing sample was made of PBMCs. This sequence originates from a human donor in good health. The rearranged segments are TRBV11-3 and TRBJ2-1; the D gene cannot be resolved reliably. The CDR3 loop reads CASSLGIQVGNEQFF. In nucleotides, the sequence is TGTGCCAGCAGCTTAGGTATCCAGGTTGGCAATGAGCAGTTCTTC. With the portions outside the CDR3 filled from the reference TRBV11-3 and TRBJ2-1 genes, the complete variable region becomes EAGVVQSPRYKIIEKKQPVAFWCNPISGHNTLYWYLQNLGQGPELLIRYENEEAVDDSQLPKDRFSAERLKGVDSTLKIQPAELGDSAVYLCASSLGIQVGNEQFFGPGTRLTVL.